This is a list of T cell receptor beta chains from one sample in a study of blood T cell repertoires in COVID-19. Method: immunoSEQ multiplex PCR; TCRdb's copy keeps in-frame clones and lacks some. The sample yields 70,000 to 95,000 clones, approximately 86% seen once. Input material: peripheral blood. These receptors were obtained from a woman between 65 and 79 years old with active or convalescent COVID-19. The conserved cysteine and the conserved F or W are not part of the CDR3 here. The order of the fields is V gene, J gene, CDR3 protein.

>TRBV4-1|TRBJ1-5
ASSQADRLNQPQH
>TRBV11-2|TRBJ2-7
ASSLDTYEQY
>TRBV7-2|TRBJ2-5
ASSLARQETQY
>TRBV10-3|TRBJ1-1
ATAGGNTEAF
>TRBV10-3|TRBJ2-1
AISDQRGFYNEQF
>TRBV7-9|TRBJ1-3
ASSWGPSGNTIY
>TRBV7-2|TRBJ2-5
ASSLSVALLETQY
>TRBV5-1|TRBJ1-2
ASGEDGGKGYT
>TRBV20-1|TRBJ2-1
SASARGFSYNEQF
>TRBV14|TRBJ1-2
ASSRTATNYGYT
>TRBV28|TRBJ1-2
ASSFGDRGRGYT
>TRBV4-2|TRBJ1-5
ASSQAGGSNQPQH
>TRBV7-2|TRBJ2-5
ASSPQQGGAKTQY
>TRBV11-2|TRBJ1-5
ASSSGTVAVQPQH
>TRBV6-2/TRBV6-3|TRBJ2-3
ASSYPGTSGGTDTQY
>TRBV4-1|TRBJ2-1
ASSQDSKQI
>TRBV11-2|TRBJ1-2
ASSLDYRQRTNYGYT
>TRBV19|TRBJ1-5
ASSPVGGNQPQH
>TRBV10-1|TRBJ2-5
ASSEGQGGKETQY
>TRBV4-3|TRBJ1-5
ASSQEAGQPQH
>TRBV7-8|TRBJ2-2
ASSSRWGDGGELF
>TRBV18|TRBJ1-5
ASSFLNQPQH
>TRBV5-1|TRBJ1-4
ASSLDSSTNEKLF
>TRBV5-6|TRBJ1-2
ASSLANTGAIYGYT
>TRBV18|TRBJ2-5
ASSLTLQETQY
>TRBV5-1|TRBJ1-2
ASSPGYAYGYT
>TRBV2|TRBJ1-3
ASTINRGSSGNTIY
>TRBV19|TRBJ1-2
ASRPGQTNYGYT
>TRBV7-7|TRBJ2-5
ASSIDGEETQY
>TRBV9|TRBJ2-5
ASSGGTFQETQY